This is a list of T cell receptor beta chains from one sample in a study of blood T cell repertoires in COVID-19. Assay: immunoSEQ multiplex PCR; the TCRdb copy retains only in-frame clones and omits some. The data show 220,000 or so clones, roughly 80% seen once. The sequenced material came from peripheral blood. The receptors stem from a woman in her sixties who had recovered from COVID-19. CDR3s include the opening cysteine and the closing phenylalanine or tryptophan. Fields, in order: V gene, J gene, clone size, D gene, CDR3 protein, CDR3 DNA. A D gene is named only where the DNA matches it firmly. Clone size, where shown, is once, few, many, or a class for clones that have expanded.

TRBV19	TRBJ1-1	-	-	CASSSGVQAFF	TGTGCCAGTAGTAGCGGGGTCCAAGCTTTCTTT
TRBV21-1	TRBJ2-3	-	-	CASSPGILGDTQYF	TGTGCCAGCAGCCCCGGGATTCTTGGAGATACGCAGTATTTT
TRBV4-3	TRBJ2-5	-	TRBD2	CASSQDLAGGRQETQYF	TGCGCCAGCAGCCAAGATCTGGCGGGGGGCCGTCAAGAGACCCAGTACTTC
TRBV5-5	TRBJ2-5	-	-	CASSFKETQYF	TGTGCCAGCAGCTTCAAAGAGACCCAGTACTTC
TRBV10-3	TRBJ2-7	few	TRBD1	CAISYINRGTYEQYF	TGTGCCATCAGTTATATCAACAGGGGAACCTACGAGCAGTACTTC
TRBV2	TRBJ2-3	-	-	CASTEGDTQYF	TGTGCCAGCACCGAGGGTGACACGCAGTATTTT
TRBV6-2/TRBV6-3	TRBJ1-1	once	-	CASSSGTKEAFF	TGTGCCAGCAGCAGCGGGACAAAAGAAGCTTTCTTT
TRBV19	TRBJ2-5	-	TRBD1	CASSIDRGAQYF	TGTGCCAGTAGTATCGACAGGGGGGCCCAGTACTTC
TRBV11-2	TRBJ1-4	-	-	CASSLGYGGPAGEKLFF	TGTGCCAGCAGCTTAGGGTACGGTGGGCCCGCCGGTGAAAAACTGTTTTTT
TRBV7-2	TRBJ2-7	-	-	CASSLPPAYEQYF	TGTGCCAGCAGCTTACCCCCCGCCTACGAGCAGTACTTC
TRBV6-2/TRBV6-3	TRBJ1-2	-	-	CASSILRGWGYTF	TGTGCCAGCAGTATACTTCGGGGTTGGGGCTACACCTTC
TRBV14	TRBJ2-2	-	TRBD1	CASSQRDRRTGELFF	TGTGCCAGCAGCCAAAGGGACAGGAGGACCGGGGAGCTGTTTTTT
TRBV29-1	TRBJ1-2	-	TRBD1	CSVPRGGGTANYGYTF	TGCAGCGTTCCCCGAGGCGGGGGGACAGCTAACTATGGCTACACCTTC
TRBV5-1	TRBJ2-1	few	-	CASSFIGGSYNEQFF	TGCGCCAGCAGCTTCATCGGGGGCTCCTACAATGAGCAGTTCTTC
TRBV27	TRBJ1-4	-	-	CASTPRGGAINEKLFF	TGTGCCAGCACCCCCCGTGGGGGGGCTATTAATGAAAAACTGTTTTTT
TRBV6-5	TRBJ2-1	-	-	CASSYSIRGWSEQFF	TGTGCCAGCAGTTACTCGATACGGGGTTGGAGCGAGCAGTTCTTC
TRBV5-1	TRBJ1-1	-	-	CATRHGGENTEAFF	TGCGCCACCCGCCACGGGGGGGAGAACACTGAAGCTTTCTTT
TRBV12-3/TRBV12-4	TRBJ1-2	-	-	CASRMTGNYGYTF	TGTGCCAGCAGGATGACAGGAAACTATGGCTACACCTTC
TRBV5-1	TRBJ2-3	-	-	CASSSLAAGTDTQYF	TGCGCCAGCAGCTCTCTGGCCGCGGGCACAGATACGCAGTATTTT
TRBV5-4	TRBJ2-5	-	TRBD2	CASSIGTSEETQYF	TGTGCCAGCAGCATTGGGACTAGCGAAGAGACCCAGTACTTC
TRBV5-5	TRBJ2-5	-	-	CASSWAPYELETQYF	TGTGCCAGCAGCTGGGCCCCCTATGAGTTGGAGACCCAGTACTTC
TRBV4-2	TRBJ2-5	-	TRBD2	CASSQDFERGGGETQYF	TGTGCCAGCAGCCAAGATTTCGAGCGGGGGGGAGGTGAGACCCAGTACTTC
TRBV2	TRBJ2-7	once	TRBD1	CASNSDRGYEQYF	TGTGCCAGCAACTCGGACAGGGGATACGAGCAGTACTTC
TRBV14	TRBJ2-1	-	-	CASSQDLLGASYNEQFF	TGTGCCAGCAGCCAGGATCTTCTGGGGGCCTCCTACAATGAGCAGTTCTTC
TRBV6-5	TRBJ1-5	-	-	CASRPSVHSNQPQHF	TGTGCCAGCAGACCCAGTGTGCATAGCAATCAGCCCCAGCATTTT
TRBV19	TRBJ2-2	-	TRBD1	CASKIRDRGPGELFF	TGTGCCAGCAAAATCCGGGACAGGGGGCCCGGGGAGCTGTTTTTT
TRBV7-2	TRBJ1-2	-	TRBD1	CASSDSYRGYGYTF	TGTGCCAGCAGCGATTCATACAGGGGCTATGGCTACACCTTC
TRBV9	TRBJ2-5	-	-	CASSVTDQETQYF	TGTGCCAGCAGCGTAACGGACCAAGAGACCCAGTACTTC
TRBV7-8	TRBJ1-5	once	TRBD1	CASSLGDRAQPQHF	TGTGCCAGCAGCTTAGGGGACAGGGCCCAGCCCCAGCATTTT
TRBV30	TRBJ1-1	once	-	CAWSVLRGTEAFF	TGTGCCTGGAGTGTTCTCAGGGGTACTGAAGCTTTCTTT
TRBV7-2	TRBJ2-5	few	-	CASSLRFRQGQETQYF	TGTGCCAGCAGCTTAAGGTTCCGGCAGGGCCAAGAGACCCAGTACTTC
TRBV7-2	TRBJ2-5	-	-	CASSLGPHQETQYF	TGTGCCAGCAGCTTAGGGCCTCACCAAGAGACCCAGTACTTC
TRBV2	TRBJ1-5	-	TRBD1	CASSLGQAARPQHF	TGTGCCAGCAGTCTCGGACAGGCCGCCCGGCCCCAGCATTTT
TRBV21-1	TRBJ2-7	-	-	CASSRPGQRANEQYF	TGTGCCAGCAGCAGACCGGGACAGAGAGCGAACGAGCAGTACTTC
TRBV7-3	TRBJ2-3	-	TRBD2	CASSALAGGSDTQYF	TGTGCCAGCAGCGCGCTCGCGGGGGGGTCAGATACGCAGTATTTT
TRBV19	TRBJ1-1	-	TRBD1	CASKNRGKDEAFF	TGTGCCAGTAAAAACAGGGGGAAGGATGAAGCTTTCTTT
TRBV9	TRBJ2-5	-	-	CASSPGQEAETQYF	TGTGCCAGCAGCCCAGGACAAGAAGCAGAGACCCAGTACTTC
TRBV30	TRBJ1-1	once	TRBD1	CAWERQGRTEAFF	TGTGCCTGGGAAAGACAGGGTCGAACTGAAGCTTTCTTT
TRBV7-8	TRBJ1-5	few	TRBD1	CASSPGTGGAQPQHF	TGTGCCAGCAGCCCCGGGACAGGAGGCGCTCAGCCCCAGCATTTT
TRBV10-1	TRBJ1-6	few	TRBD1	CASSAGTGNSPLHF	TGCGCCAGCAGTGCCGGGACAGGGAATTCACCCCTCCACTTT
TRBV4-1	TRBJ2-7	-	-	CASSQEVWGRTVHEQYF	TGCGCCAGCAGCCAAGAAGTATGGGGCAGGACCGTCCACGAGCAGTACTTC
TRBV7-6	TRBJ1-3	-	-	CASSYTGNSGNTIYF	TGTGCCAGCAGCTACACAGGGAACTCTGGAAACACCATATATTTT
TRBV14	TRBJ1-1	-	-	CASSLQGPPGAEAFF	TGTGCCAGCAGCCTTCAGGGTCCTCCTGGGGCTGAAGCTTTCTTT
TRBV5-1	TRBJ2-6	-	-	CASSLAAALSGANVLTF	TGCGCCAGCAGCTTGGCGGCGGCCCTCTCTGGGGCCAACGTCCTGACTTTC
TRBV6-6	TRBJ1-5	few	-	CASTYSNRQPQHF	TGTGCCAGCACCTACAGTAATCGCCAGCCCCAGCATTTT
TRBV2	TRBJ2-5	-	TRBD2	CASKAGVETQYF	TGTGCCAGCAAGGCGGGGGTAGAGACCCAGTACTTC
TRBV5-1	TRBJ1-3	-	-	CASSPELWTNSGNTIYF	TGCGCCAGCAGCCCGGAACTGTGGACAAACTCTGGAAACACCATATATTTT
TRBV6-2/TRBV6-3	TRBJ2-4	-	-	CASSQPRRDRKNIQYF	TGTGCCAGCAGCCAGCCCCGGAGGGACCGTAAAAACATTCAGTACTTC
TRBV29-1	TRBJ1-5	-	-	CSARQDSNQPQHF	TGCAGCGCCCGACAGGATAGCAATCAGCCCCAGCATTTT
TRBV10-3	TRBJ1-3	-	-	CAIQSVRLTASGNTIYF	TGTGCCATCCAATCTGTGCGGTTGACAGCCTCTGGAAACACCATATATTTT